This entry is about one T cell receptor (beta chain). The target antigen is unknown. Sequenced by immunoSEQ multiplex PCR; TCRdb stores in-frame clones only, minus some. The repertoire holds over 150,000 clones, more than 80% seen once, with under 8% in the top ten. The data derive from a study of T cell responses to AZD1222 COVID-19 vaccine. Study-level points and caveats: Following two doses of AZD1222, Spike-specific TCR breadth and depth rose. Spike was spanned by vaccine-associated CD4 TCRs, which were dominant at 160-218 and 743-854.

V lost 2 bases to trimming and J lost 5 bases, with 10 bases between them. The CDR3 totals 14 residues. Germline loops: CDR1 KGHSH, CDR2 LQKENI. The sequence came from an adult in good health. This sample comprised peripheral blood, obtained on day 0 of AZD1222 vaccination. This chain uses TRBV18 with TRBJ2-1, with D uncertain. The CDR3 sequence: CASSPNEDDNEQFF. The CDR3 nucleotides read TGTGCCAGCTCACCAAATGAGGACGACAATGAGCAGTTCTTC.